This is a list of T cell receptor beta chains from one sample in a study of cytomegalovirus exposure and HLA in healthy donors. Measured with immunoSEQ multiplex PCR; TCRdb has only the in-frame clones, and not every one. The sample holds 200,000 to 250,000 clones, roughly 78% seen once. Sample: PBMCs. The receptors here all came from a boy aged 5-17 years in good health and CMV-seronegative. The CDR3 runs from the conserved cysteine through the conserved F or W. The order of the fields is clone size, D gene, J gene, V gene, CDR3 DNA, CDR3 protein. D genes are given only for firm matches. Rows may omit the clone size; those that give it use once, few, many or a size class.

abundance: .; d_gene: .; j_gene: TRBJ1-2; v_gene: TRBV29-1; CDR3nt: TGCAGCGTCGGGGGGAACTATGGCTACACCTTC; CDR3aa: CSVGGNYGYTF
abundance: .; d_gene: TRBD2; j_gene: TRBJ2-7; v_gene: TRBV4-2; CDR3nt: TGTGCCAGCAGCCAAAACATCCGACTAGCGGGAGGATACGAGCAGTACTTC; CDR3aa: CASSQNIRLAGGYEQYF
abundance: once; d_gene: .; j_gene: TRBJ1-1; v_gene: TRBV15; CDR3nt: TGTGCCACCAGCAGAGATCCGGGACTTGAAGCTTTCTTT; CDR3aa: CATSRDPGLEAFF
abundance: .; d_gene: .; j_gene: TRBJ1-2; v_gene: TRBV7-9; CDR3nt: TGTGCCAGCAGCTCAATAGCGACGAGGAGTGGCTACACCTTC; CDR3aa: CASSSIATRSGYTF
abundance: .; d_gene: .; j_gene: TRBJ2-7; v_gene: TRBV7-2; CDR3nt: TGTGCCAGCAGCTTAAATCGTGGGAGTGGAAACGAGCAGTACTTC; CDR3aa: CASSLNRGSGNEQYF
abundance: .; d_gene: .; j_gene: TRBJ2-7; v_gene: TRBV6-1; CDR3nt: TGTGCCAGCAGGGATCTAGCCGCAGCCTACGAGCAGTACTTC; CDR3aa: CASRDLAAAYEQYF
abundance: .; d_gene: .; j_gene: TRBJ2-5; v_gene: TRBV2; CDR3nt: TGTGCTTCCGGAGACGGGGGCCAAGAGACCCAGTACTTC; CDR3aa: CASGDGGQETQYF
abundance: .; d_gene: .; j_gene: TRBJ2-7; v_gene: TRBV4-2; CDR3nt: TGTGCCAGCAGCCAGCCCTGGGAGAGTTACGAGCAGTACTTC; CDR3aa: CASSQPWESYEQYF
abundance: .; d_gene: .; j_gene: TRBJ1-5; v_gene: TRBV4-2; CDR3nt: TGTGCCAGCGCCAACCTCTGGCGGGGCAATCAGCCCCAGCATTTT; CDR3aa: CASANLWRGNQPQHF
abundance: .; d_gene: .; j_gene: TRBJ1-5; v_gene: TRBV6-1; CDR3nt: TGTGCCAGCAGTGAACCGGGTCTCAATCAGCCCCAGCATTTT; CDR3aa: CASSEPGLNQPQHF
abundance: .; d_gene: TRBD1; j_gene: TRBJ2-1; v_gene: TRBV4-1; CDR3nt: TGCGCCAGCAGCCAAGTACGGGACAGGGGGTCCAATGAGCAGTTCTTC; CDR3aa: CASSQVRDRGSNEQFF
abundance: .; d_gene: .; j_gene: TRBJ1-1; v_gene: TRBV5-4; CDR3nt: TGTGCCAGCGCCCCGGGTGGGGGGGGGAACACTGAAGCTTTCTTT; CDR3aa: CASAPGGGGNTEAFF
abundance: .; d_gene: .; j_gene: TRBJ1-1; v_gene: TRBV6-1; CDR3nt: TGTGCCAGCAGTGACCAGTGGGGGGGAGCGATGAACACTGAAGCTTTCTTT; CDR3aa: CASSDQWGGAMNTEAFF
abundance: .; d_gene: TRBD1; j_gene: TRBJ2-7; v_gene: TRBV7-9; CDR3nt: TGTGCCAGCAGCTTTCGGGACAGGTTCTCCTACGAGCAGTACTTC; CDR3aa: CASSFRDRFSYEQYF
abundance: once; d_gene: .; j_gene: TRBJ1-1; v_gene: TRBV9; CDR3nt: TGTGCCAGCAGCGTAGAAGCCGAAGTGAACACTGAAGCTTTCTTT; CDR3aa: CASSVEAEVNTEAFF
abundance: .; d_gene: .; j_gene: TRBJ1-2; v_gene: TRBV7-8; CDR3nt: TGTGCCAGCAGCAGCGGGGTTAACTATGGCTACACCTTC; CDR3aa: CASSSGVNYGYTF
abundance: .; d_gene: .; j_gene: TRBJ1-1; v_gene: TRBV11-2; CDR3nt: TGTGCCAGCAGCTTAGATCCAGCAGGGTGGACTGAAGCTTTCTTT; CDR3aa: CASSLDPAGWTEAFF
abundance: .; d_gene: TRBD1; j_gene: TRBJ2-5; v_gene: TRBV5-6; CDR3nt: TGTGCCAGCAGCTTGGCCACAGGGGTCTCGCTGGAGACCCAGTACTTC; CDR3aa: CASSLATGVSLETQYF
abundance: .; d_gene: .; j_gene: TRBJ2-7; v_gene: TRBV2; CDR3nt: TGTGCCAGCAGTGTATTAACAGGGAAACAGGAGCAGTACTTC; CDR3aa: CASSVLTGKQEQYF
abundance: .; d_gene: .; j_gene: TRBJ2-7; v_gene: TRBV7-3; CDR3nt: TGTGCCAGCAGCCCCCAAGTTAGCGCACACGAGCAGTACTTC; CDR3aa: CASSPQVSAHEQYF
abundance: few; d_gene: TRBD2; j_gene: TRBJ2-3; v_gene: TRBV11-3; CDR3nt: TGTGCCAGCAGCTTAGGGGGACTAGCGGGAGGGGGAAGTTCGCAGTATTTT; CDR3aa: CASSLGGLAGGGSSQYF
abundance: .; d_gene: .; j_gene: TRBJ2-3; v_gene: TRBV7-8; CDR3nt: TGTGCCAGCAGCTTACCGATTCTAAGCACAGATACGCAGTATTTT; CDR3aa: CASSLPILSTDTQYF
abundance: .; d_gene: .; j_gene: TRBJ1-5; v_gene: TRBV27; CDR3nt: TGTGCCAGCAGTTTGTTACAGGGAGATCAGCCCCAGCATTTT; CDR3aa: CASSLLQGDQPQHF
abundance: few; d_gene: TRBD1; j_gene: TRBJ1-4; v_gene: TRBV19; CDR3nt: TGTGCCAGTAGTATAAGCGGGACAGGGAATGAAAAACTGTTTTTT; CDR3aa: CASSISGTGNEKLFF
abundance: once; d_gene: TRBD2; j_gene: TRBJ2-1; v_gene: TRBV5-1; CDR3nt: TGCGCCAGCAGCTCCGGACTAGCGTCTTACAATGAGCAGTTCTTC; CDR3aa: CASSSGLASYNEQFF
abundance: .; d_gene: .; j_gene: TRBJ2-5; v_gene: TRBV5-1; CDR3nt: TGCGCCAGCAGCTTTTTCGGACGGGAAGAGACCCAGTACTTC; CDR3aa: CASSFFGREETQYF
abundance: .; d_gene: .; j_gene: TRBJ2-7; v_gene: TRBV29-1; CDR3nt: TGCAGCGTTGAAGATGCTGGCAGCTCCTACGAGCAGTACTTC; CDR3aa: CSVEDAGSSYEQYF
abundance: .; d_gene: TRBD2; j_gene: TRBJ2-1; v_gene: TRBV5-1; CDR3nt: TGCGCCAGCAGCACGGGACTAGCGGGAGTAGACGAGCAGTTCTTC; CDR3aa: CASSTGLAGVDEQFF
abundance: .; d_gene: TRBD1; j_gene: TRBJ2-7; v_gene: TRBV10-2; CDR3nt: TGCGCCAGCAGTGCGGCCAGGGGGTACGAGCAGTACTTC; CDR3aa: CASSAARGYEQYF
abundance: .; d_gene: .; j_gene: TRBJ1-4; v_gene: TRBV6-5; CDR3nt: TGTGCCAGCAGTTACACCGCAGCCGGGGAAAAACTGTTTTTT; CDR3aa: CASSYTAAGEKLFF
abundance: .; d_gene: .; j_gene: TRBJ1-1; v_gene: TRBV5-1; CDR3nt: TGCGCCAGCAGCGATCAGGGGTTTCAGGCTTTCTTT; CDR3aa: CASSDQGFQAFF
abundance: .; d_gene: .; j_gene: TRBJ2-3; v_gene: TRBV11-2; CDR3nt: TGTGCCAGCAGTCAAGAAGGGGAAGGCGTGGCCTCCTTTAGGGATACGCAGTATTTT; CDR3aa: CASSQEGEGVASFRDTQYF
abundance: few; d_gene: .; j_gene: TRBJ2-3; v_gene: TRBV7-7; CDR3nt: TGTGCCAGCAGCTTAGATGCGGGACCGGGGTTCGGTACGCAGTATTTT; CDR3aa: CASSLDAGPGFGTQYF
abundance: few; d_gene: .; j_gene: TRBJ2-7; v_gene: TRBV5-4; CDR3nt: TGTGCCAGCAGCTTGGGTCAGGACAGATCCTACGAGCAGTACTTC; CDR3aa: CASSLGQDRSYEQYF
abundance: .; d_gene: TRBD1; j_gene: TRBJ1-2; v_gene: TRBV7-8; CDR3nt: TGTGCCAGCAGCCCTAATTATGGGACAGGGGTCTATGGCTACACCTTC; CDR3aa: CASSPNYGTGVYGYTF
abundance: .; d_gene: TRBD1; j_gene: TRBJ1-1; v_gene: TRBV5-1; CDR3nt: TGCGCCAGCAGCTGGGGACAGGGCGGGACCGAAGCTTTCTTT; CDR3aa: CASSWGQGGTEAFF
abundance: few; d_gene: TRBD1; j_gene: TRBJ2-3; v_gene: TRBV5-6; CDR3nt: TGTGCCAGCAGGGCCGGGACAGCTCCGCCAGATACGCAGTATTTT; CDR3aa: CASRAGTAPPDTQYF
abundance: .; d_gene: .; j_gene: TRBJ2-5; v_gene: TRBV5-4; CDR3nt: TGTGCCAGCAGCTTGGAGGGGCTCCAAGAGACCCAGTACTTC; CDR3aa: CASSLEGLQETQYF
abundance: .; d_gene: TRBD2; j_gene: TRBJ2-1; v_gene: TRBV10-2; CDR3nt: TGCGCCAGCAGCAGACCGGGACTAGCCCAGTTCTTC; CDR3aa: CASSRPGLAQFF
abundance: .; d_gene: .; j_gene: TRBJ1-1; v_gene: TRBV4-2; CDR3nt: TGTGCCAGCAGCCAAGATTGGGGAGGGGACACTGAAGCTTTCTTT; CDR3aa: CASSQDWGGDTEAFF